This TCR beta chain was captured by sequencing in a study of T cell repertoires in cytomegalovirus infection. Deletions cut 3 bases from V and 8 bases from J, with 9 bases between. The CDR3 extends over 12 amino acids. Per germline, CDR1 SGHNT and CDR2 YYREEE (reference sequence). With regard to this clonotype: Its specificity is unknown.

Via MiXCR, TCRdb re-called the reads, giving one row per CDR3 protein. The sample includes over 250,000 distinct CDR3 sequences, around 20% seen only once; the top ten take roughly a fifth. Material: cultured PBMCs, obtained from culture after CMV antigen stimulation. The sequence was obtained from a human donor in good health (CMV status not recorded). Some clones in this sample may be carry-over from other donors' samples. The rearrangement joins TRBV5-4 to TRBJ2-1, with D perhaps being TRBD1 or TRBD2 (6 bases each). This CDR3 reads CASSYRDYEQFF. The CDR3 bases are TGTGCCAGCAGCTACAGGGACTATGAGCAGTTCTTC.